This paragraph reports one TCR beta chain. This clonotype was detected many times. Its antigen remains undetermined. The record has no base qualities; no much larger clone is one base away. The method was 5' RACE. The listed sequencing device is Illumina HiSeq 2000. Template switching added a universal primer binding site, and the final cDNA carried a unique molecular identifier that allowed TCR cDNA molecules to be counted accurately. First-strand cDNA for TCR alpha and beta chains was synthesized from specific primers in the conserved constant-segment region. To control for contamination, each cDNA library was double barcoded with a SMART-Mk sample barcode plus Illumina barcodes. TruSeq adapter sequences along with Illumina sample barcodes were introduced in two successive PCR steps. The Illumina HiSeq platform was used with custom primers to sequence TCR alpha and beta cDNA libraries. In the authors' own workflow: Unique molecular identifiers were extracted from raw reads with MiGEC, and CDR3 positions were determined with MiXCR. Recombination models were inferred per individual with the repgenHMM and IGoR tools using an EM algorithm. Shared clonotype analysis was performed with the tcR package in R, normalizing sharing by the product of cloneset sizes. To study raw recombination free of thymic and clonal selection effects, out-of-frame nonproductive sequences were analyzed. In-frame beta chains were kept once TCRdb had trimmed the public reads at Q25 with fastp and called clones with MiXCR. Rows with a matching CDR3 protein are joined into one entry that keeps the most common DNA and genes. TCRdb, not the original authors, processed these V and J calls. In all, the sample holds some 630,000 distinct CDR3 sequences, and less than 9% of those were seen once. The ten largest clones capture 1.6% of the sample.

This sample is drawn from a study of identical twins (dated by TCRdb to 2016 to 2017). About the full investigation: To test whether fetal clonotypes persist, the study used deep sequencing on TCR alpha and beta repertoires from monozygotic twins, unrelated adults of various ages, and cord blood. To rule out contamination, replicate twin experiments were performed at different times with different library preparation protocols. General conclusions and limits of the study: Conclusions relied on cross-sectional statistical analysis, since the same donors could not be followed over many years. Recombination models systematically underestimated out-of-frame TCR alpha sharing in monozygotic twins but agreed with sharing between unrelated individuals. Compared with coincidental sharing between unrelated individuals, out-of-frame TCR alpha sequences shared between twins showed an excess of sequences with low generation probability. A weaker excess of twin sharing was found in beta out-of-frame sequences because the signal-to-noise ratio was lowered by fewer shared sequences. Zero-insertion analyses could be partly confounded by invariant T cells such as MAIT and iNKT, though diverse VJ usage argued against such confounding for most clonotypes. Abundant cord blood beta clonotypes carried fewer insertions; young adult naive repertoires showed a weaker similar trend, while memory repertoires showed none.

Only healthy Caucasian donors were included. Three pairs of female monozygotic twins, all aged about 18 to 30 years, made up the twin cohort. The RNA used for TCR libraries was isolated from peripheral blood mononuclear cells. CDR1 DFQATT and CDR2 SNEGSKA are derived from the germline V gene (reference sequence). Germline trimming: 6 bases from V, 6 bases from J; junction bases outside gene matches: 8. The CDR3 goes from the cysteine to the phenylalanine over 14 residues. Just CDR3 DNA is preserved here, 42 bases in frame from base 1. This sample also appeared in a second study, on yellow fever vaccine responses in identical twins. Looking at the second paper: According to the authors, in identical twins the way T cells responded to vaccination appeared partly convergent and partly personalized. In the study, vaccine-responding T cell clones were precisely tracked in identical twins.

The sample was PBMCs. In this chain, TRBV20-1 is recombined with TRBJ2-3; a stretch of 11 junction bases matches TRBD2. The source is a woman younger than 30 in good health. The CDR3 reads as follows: CSAVAGGRMDTQYF. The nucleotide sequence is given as TGCAGTGCAGTAGCGGGGGGGCGTATGGATACGCAGTATTTT.